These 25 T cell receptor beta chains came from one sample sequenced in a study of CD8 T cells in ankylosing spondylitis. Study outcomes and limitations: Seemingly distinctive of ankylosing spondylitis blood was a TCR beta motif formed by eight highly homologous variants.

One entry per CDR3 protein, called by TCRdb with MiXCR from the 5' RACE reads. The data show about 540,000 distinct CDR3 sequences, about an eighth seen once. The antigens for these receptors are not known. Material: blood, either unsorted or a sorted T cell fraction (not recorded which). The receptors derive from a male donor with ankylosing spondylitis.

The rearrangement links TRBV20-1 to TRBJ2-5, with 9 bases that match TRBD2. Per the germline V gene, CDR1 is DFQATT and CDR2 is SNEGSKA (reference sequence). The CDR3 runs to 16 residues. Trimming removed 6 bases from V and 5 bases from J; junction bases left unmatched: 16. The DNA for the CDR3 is TGCAGTGCCAAAGGACTAGCGCGTCGGATCCAGGAGACCCAGTACTTC. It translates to CSAKGLARRIQETQYF.

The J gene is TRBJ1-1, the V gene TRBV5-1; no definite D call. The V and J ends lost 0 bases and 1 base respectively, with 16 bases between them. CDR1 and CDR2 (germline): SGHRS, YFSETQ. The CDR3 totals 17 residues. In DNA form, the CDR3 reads TGCGCCAGCAGCTTGGCCTTTTCGGTGGGCGCGAACACTGAAGCTTTCTTT. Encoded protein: CASSLAFSVGANTEAFF.

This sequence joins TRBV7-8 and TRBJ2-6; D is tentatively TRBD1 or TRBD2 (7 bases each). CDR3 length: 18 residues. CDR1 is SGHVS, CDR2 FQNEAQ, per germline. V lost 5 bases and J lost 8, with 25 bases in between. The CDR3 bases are TGTGCCAGCAGCACCCGGGGCAGGGGGGGATTCAGAACCAACGTCCTGACTTTC. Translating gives CASSTRGRGGFRTNVLTF.

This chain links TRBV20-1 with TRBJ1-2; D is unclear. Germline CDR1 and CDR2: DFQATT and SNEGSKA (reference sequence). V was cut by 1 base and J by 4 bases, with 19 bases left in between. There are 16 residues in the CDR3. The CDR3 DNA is TGCAGTGCTAGAGTAGAAGATCCCAAGACCCGCTATGGCTACACCTTC. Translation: CSARVEDPKTRYGYTF.

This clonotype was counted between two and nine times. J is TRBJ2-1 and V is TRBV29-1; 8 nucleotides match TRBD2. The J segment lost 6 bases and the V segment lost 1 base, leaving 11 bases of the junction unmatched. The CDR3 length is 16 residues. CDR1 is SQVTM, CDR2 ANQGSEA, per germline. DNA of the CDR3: TGCAGCGTTGAAGGTTCCGGGACTAGAATCCGCAATGAGCAGTTCTTC. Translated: CSVEGSGTRIRNEQFF.

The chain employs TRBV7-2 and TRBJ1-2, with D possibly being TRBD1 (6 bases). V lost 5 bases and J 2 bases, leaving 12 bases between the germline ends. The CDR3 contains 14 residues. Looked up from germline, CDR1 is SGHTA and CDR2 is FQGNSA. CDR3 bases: TGTGCCAGCAGCCCCTCACAGGGCAACTATGGCTACACCTTC. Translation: CASSPSQGNYGYTF.

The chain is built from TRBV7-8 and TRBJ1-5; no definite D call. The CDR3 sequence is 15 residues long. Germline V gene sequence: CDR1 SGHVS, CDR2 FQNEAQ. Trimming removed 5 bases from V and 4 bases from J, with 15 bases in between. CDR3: CASSPREGHNQPQHF. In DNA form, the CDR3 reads TGTGCCAGCAGCCCTCGAGAGGGTCATAATCAGCCCCAGCATTTT.

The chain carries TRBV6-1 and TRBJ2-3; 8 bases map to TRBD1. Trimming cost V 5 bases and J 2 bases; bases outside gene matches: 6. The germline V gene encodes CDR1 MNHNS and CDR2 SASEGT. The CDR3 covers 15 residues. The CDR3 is CASSTRDRLTDTQYF. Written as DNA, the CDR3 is TGTGCCAGCAGTACCAGGGACAGGCTCACAGATACGCAGTATTTT.

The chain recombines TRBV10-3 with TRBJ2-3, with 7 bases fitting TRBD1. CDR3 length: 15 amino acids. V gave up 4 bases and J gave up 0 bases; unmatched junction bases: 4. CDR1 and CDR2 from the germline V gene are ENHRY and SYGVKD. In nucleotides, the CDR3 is TGTGCCATCAGTGGGGGACAGACTAGCACAGATACGCAGTATTTT. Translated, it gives CAISGGQTSTDTQYF.

The CDR3 DNA sequence: TGTGCCAGCAGTTATGGGACTAGCGGAGGGTGGAGGTCCTACGAGCAGTACGTC. Translation gives CASSYGTSGGWRSYEQYV. This rearrangement joins TRBV11-2 to TRBJ2-7; 11 bases map to TRBD2. V trimming: 6 bases; J trimming: 1 base; junction bases outside the gene matches: 14. The CDR3 loop spans 18 amino acids. Germline-derived CDR1 and CDR2 are SGHAT and FQNNGV.

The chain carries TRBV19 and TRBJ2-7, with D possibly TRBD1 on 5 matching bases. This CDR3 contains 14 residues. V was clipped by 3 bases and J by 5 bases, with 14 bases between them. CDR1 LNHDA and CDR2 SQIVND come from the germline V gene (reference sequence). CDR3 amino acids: CASSIIAGLDEQYF. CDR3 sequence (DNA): TGTGCCAGTAGTATTATAGCAGGGTTGGACGAGCAGTACTTC.

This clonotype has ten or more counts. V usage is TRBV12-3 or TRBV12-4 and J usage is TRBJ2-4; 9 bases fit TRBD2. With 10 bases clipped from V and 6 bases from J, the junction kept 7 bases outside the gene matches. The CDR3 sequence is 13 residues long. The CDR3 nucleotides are TGTGCCATCGCCGGGACTAGCAGAAACATTCAGTACTTC. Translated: CAIAGTSRNIQYF.

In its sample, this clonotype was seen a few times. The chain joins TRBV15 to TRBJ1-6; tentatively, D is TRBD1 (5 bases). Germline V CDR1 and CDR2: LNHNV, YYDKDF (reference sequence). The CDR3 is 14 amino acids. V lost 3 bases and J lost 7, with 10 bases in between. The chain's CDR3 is CATSREEGNSPLHF. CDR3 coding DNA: TGTGCCACCAGCAGGGAGGAGGGGAATTCACCCCTCCACTTT.

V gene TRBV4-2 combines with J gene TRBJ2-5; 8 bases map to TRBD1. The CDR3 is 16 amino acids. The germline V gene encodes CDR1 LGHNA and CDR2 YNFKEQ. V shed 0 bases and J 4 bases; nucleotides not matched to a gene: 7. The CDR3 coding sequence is TGTGCCAGCAGCCAAGATTATCAGGGGGCGCGAGAGACCCAGTACTTC. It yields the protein CASSQDYQGARETQYF.

CDR3 DNA sequence: TGCGCCAGCAAGACCCCCGGGGAGGGGAATGAGCAGTTCTTC. Amino acid sequence: CASKTPGEGNEQFF. The chain joins TRBV5-1 to TRBJ2-1; 7 positions agree with TRBD2. CDR3 length equals 14 residues. Germline V gene sequence: CDR1 SGHRS, CDR2 YFSETQ. V was clipped by 6 bases and J by 7 bases; unmatched bases: 10.

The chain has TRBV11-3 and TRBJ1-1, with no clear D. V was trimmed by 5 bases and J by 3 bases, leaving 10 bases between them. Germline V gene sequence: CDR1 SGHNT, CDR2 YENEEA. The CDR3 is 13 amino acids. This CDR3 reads CASSRWVDTEAFF. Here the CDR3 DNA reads TGTGCCAGCAGCCGATGGGTTGACACTGAAGCTTTCTTT.

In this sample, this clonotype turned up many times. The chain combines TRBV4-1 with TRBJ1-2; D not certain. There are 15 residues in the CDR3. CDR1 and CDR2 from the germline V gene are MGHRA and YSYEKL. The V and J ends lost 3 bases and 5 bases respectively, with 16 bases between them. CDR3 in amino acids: CASSQLGGSAYGYTF. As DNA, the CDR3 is TGCGCCAGCAGCCAGCTAGGAGGGTCTGCTTATGGCTACACCTTC.

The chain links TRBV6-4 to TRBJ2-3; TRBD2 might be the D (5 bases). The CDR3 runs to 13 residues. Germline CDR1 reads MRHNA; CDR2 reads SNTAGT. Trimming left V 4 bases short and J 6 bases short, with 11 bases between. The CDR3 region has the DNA TGTGCCAGCAGTGGGGGAGAGTCGGATACGCAGTATTTT. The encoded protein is CASSGGESDTQYF.

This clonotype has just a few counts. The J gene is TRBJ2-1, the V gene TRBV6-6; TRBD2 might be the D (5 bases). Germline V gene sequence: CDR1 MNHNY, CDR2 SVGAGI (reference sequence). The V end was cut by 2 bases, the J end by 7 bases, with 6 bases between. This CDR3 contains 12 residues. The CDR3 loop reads CASSYGENEQFF. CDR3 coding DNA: TGTGCCAGCAGTTACGGGGAGAATGAGCAGTTCTTC.

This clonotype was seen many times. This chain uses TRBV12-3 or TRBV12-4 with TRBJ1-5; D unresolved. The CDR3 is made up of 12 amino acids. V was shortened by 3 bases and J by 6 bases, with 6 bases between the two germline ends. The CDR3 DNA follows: TGTGCCAGCAGTTTTAGCGGTCAGCCCCAGCATTTT. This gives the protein CASSFSGQPQHF.

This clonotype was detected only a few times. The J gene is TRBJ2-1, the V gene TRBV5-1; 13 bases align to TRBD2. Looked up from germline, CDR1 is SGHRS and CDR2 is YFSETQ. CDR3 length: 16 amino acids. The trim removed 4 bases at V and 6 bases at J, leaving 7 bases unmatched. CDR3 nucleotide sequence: TGCGCCAGCAGCAAGCCGGGACTAGCGGGGTCCAATGAGCAGTTCTTC. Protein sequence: CASSKPGLAGSNEQFF.

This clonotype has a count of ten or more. The CDR3 sequence is CASSRNEGADSYNEQFF. CDR3 in DNA: TGTGCCAGCAGCCGGAACGAGGGGGCTGACTCCTACAATGAGCAGTTCTTC. The chain has TRBV7-9 and TRBJ2-1; TRBD1 agrees at 7 bases. The germline V gene encodes CDR1 SEHNR and CDR2 FQNEAQ (reference sequence). The CDR3 spans 17 residues. V shed 5 bases, J shed 0 bases, and the junction held 10 bases outside the gene matches.

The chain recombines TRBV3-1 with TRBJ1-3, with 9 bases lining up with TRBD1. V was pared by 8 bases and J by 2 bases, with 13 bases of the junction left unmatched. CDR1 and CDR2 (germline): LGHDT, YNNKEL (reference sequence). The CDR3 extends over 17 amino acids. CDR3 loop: CASSSTRGTGTGNTIYF. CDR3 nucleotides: TGTGCCAGCTCGAGCACCCGTGGGACAGGGACTGGAAACACCATATATTTT.

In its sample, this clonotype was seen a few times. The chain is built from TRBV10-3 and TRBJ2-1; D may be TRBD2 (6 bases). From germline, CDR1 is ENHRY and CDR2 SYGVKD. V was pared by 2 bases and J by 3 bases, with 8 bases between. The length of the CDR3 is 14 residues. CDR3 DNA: TGTGCCATCAGTGAGACTAGCAGCTACAATGAGCAGTTCTTC. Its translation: CAISETSSYNEQFF.

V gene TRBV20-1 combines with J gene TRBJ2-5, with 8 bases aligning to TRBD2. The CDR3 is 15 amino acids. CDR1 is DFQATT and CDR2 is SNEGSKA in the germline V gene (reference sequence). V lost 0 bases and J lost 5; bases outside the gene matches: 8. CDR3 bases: TGCAGTGCTAGAGATGCAGCGGGAGAGGGGGAGACCCAGTACTTC. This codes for CSARDAAGEGETQYF.